The entry below describes one T cell receptor (beta chain). In the authors' methods: Estimation of nucleated cell counts was performed using reference gene primer amplification. Libraries were prepared by immunoSEQ multiplex PCR; TCRdb keeps only in-frame clonotypes and omits some of them. V, J and clone size derive from that table, while D and trimming were established from the DNA sequence. The data hold some 150,000 clones, with just under 90% observed a single time. CDR1 and CDR2 from the germline V gene are LNHDA and SQIVND (reference sequence). This CDR3 is 15 amino acids long. With 5 bases clipped from V and 3 bases from J, the junction kept 3 bases outside the gene matches. These data are taken from a study of blood T cell repertoires in COVID-19. The overall study: The United States, Italy and Spain provided the acute and convalescent COVID-19 samples. In each case, the material was cDNA or gDNA derived from T cells, B-cell-depleted T cells, or PBMCs.

Sequences were obtained from peripheral blood. This TCR came from a woman aged 50 to 60 with active or convalescent COVID-19. The chain combines TRBV19 with TRBJ2-1; 11 nucleotides match TRBD1. CDR3 loop: CASSPGTGGYNEQFF. Here the CDR3 DNA reads TGTGCCAGTAGTCCGGGGACAGGGGGCTACAATGAGCAGTTCTTC.